This entry concerns a single T cell receptor beta chain. The antigen remains undetermined. The data belong to a study of blood T cell dynamics during melanoma immunotherapy. Findings of the study overall: At W3, later disease-control patients showed bifurcated PBMC repertoire changes, unlike progressors. Whether repertoire-driving clones were melanoma-specific could not be determined.

This table comes from immunoSEQ multiplex PCR, and its TCRdb copy is limited to in-frame clones, with some not included. Altogether 10,000 to 12,000 clones are present, around 87% being singletons, with the ten largest covering 6.9%. Time point here: week 3, after first cycle of checkpoint inhibitor. Apart from a couple of fast progressors, RECIST 1.1 response was judged 12 weeks post-infusion. The CDR3 is 12 residues long. V shed 7 bases and J 8 bases; nucleotides not matched to a gene: 7. Germline V CDR1 and CDR2: SQVTM, ANQGSEA. The V gene is TRBV29-1, the J gene TRBJ2-1, with 8 bases aligning to TRBD1. Sequenced here: blood, sampled from a patient treated with checkpoint blockade. The sequence came from a human donor with melanoma. The CDR3 DNA follows: TGCAGCGCTAGGACAGGGCCCCATGAGCAGTTCTTC. Protein product: CSARTGPHEQFF.